The rows below give T cell receptor beta chains drawn from one sample of a study of T-cell reconstitution after alpha-beta-depleted transplantation in children. TCRdb used MiXCR to reprocess the PCR reads, holding one entry per CDR3 protein. The profile shows approximately 300,000 distinct CDR3 sequences, 11% of them singletons. The specimen was peripheral blood, collected 180 days after TCRalphabeta/CD19-depleted stem cell transplant. The receptors originated from a male patient between 2 and 15 years old who had a stem cell transplant for chronic granulomatous disease, so the T cells may come from the graft donor. Both conserved end residues are part of each CDR3. The D gene is left open where the match is weak. Clone size is not always given. Where it is, it says once, few, many or a class for expanded clones.

V: TRBV5-1
J: TRBJ1-2
size: many
D: NA
CDR3: CASSLAGSANYGYTF
DNA: TGCGCCAGCAGCTTGGCAGGCTCAGCTAACTATGGCTACACCTTC

V: TRBV5-1
J: TRBJ1-5
size: many
D: NA
CDR3: CASSFAGASNQPQHF
DNA: TGCGCCAGCAGCTTCGCAGGGGCCAGCAATCAGCCCCAGCATTTT

V: TRBV20-1
J: TRBJ2-3
size: many
D: NA
CDR3: CSARGGSADTQYF
DNA: TGCAGTGCTCGTGGGGGGAGTGCAGATACGCAGTATTTT

V: TRBV6-5
J: TRBJ2-7
size: few
D: NA
CDR3: CASSSSGGRTYEQYF
DNA: TGTGCCAGCAGTAGTAGTGGAGGGCGGACCTACGAGCAGTACTTC

V: TRBV12-3/TRBV12-4
J: TRBJ2-5
size: many
D: NA
CDR3: CASSTHGGLETQYF
DNA: TGTGCCAGCAGTACCCACGGGGGGCTCGAGACCCAGTACTTC

V: TRBV29-1
J: TRBJ1-1
size: many
D: NA
CDR3: CSVGDRLITHTEAFF
DNA: TGCAGCGTGGGAGACAGGCTTATTACGCACACTGAAGCTTTCTTT

V: TRBV15
J: TRBJ2-5
size: many
D: NA
CDR3: CATNTFGQQETQYF
DNA: TGTGCCACCAACACTTTCGGACAACAAGAGACCCAGTACTTC

V: TRBV7-2
J: TRBJ1-2
size: many
D: NA
CDR3: CASSLWGANYGYTF
DNA: TGTGCCAGCAGCTTATGGGGGGCTAACTATGGCTACACCTTC

V: TRBV29-1
J: TRBJ2-1
size: many
D: NA
CDR3: CSVWGGQVYNEQFF
DNA: TGCAGCGTGTGGGGGGGACAGGTCTACAATGAGCAGTTCTTC

V: TRBV6-2/TRBV6-3
J: TRBJ1-5
size: NA
D: NA
CDR3: CASIKTGGAGQPQHF
DNA: TGTGCCAGCATCAAGACTGGGGGCGCGGGTCAGCCCCAGCATTTT

V: TRBV5-5
J: TRBJ2-5
size: many
D: TRBD2
CDR3: CASSPRAGANQETQYF
DNA: TGTGCCAGCAGCCCGCGAGCGGGGGCCAACCAAGAGACCCAGTACTTC

V: TRBV20-1
J: TRBJ2-7
size: many
D: TRBD2
CDR3: CSAPGLAGVYEQYF
DNA: TGCAGTGCTCCGGGACTAGCGGGAGTCTACGAGCAGTACTTC

V: TRBV12-3/TRBV12-4
J: TRBJ1-6
size: many
D: NA
CDR3: CASSDRTSYNSPLHF
DNA: TGTGCCAGCAGTGACCGGACCTCCTATAATTCACCCCTCCACTTT

V: TRBV7-8
J: TRBJ2-7
size: many
D: NA
CDR3: CASSSRRADYEQYF
DNA: TGTGCCAGCAGCAGTAGGCGGGCTGACTACGAGCAGTACTTC

V: TRBV20-1
J: TRBJ1-2
size: many
D: NA
CDR3: CSAAHGNYGYTF
DNA: TGCAGTGCCGCCCACGGAAACTATGGCTACACCTTC

V: TRBV2
J: TRBJ2-6
size: many
D: NA
CDR3: CASSLLVASGANVLTF
DNA: TGTGCCAGCAGCCTTTTGGTGGCATCTGGGGCCAACGTCCTGACTTTC

V: TRBV3-1
J: TRBJ2-5
size: NA
D: NA
CDR3: CASSQDQALQETQYF
DNA: TGTGCCAGCAGCCAAGATCAAGCCTTACAAGAGACCCAGTACTTC